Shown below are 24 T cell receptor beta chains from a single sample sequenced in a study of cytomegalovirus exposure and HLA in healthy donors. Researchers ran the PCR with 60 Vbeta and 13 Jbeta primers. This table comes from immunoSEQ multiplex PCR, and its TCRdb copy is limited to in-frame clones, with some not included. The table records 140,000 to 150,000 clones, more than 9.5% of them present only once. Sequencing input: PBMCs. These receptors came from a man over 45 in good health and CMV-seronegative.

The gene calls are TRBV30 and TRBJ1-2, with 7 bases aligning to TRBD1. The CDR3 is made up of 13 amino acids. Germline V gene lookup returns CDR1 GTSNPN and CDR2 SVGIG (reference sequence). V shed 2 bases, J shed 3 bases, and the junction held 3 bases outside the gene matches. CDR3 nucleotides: TGTGCCTGGAGTCCCGGGACAGACTATGGCTACACCTTC. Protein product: CAWSPGTDYGYTF.

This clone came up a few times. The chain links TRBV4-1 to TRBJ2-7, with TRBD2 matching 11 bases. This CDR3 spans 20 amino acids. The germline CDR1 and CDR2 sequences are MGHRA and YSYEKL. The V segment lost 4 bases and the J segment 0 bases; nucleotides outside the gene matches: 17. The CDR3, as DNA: TGCGCCAGCAGCCGTCGGGCCCCCGGGACTAGCGGCGAAAGCTCCTACGAGCAGTACTTC. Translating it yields CASSRRAPGTSGESSYEQYF.

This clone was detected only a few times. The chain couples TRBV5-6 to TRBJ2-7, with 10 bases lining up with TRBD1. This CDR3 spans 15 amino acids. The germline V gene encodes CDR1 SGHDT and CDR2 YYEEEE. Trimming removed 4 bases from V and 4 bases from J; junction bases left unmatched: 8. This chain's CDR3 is CASSEMGQGLYEQYF. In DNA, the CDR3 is TGTGCCAGCAGCGAAATGGGACAGGGGCTTTACGAGCAGTACTTC.

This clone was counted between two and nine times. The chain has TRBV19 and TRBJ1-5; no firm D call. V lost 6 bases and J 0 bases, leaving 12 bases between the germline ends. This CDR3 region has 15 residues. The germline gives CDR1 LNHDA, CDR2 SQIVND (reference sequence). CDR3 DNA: TGTGCCAGTAGATGGTCTAGAGGTAGCAATCAGCCCCAGCATTTT. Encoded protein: CASRWSRGSNQPQHF.

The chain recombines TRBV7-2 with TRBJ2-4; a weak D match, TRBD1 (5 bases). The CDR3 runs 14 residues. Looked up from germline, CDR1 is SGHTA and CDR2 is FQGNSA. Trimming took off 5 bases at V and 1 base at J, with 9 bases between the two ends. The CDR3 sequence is CASSRTRAKNIQYF. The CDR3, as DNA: TGTGCCAGCAGCCGGACAAGGGCCAAAAACATTCAGTACTTC.

The chain's CDR3 is CASTSLGGSNQPQHF. The CDR3 DNA reads as TGTGCCAGCACCTCCCTGGGAGGGAGCAATCAGCCCCAGCATTTT. This sequence joins TRBV27 and TRBJ1-5; D is ambiguous. Trimming removed 7 bases at V and 1 base at J, with 14 bases between. Germline-derived CDR1 and CDR2 are MNHEY and SMNVEV (reference sequence). The CDR3 is made up of 15 amino acids.

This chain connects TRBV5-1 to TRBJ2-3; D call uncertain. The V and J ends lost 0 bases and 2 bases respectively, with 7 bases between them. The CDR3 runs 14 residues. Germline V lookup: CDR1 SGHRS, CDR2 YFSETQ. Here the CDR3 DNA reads TGCGCCAGCAGCTTGGAGAGGTACACAGATACGCAGTATTTT. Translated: CASSLERYTDTQYF.

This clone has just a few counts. CDR3 sequence (DNA): TGCAGCGTTGAAGTGGGGGACAGAGCCTACTATGGCTACACCTTC. It is translated as CSVEVGDRAYYGYTF. The rearrangement uses TRBV29-1 and TRBJ1-2; 7 bases map to TRBD1. The ends lost 1 base at V and 3 bases at J; junction bases unmatched: 8. Germline assignment: CDR1 SQVTM and CDR2 ANQGSEA. This CDR3 has 15 residues.

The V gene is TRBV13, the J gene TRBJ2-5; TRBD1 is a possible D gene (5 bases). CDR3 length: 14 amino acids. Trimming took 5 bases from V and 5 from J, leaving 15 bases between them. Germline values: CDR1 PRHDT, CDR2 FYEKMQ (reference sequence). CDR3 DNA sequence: TGTGCCAGCAGCCCCGGTAGGGGTCCGGAGACCCAGTACTTC. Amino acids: CASSPGRGPETQYF. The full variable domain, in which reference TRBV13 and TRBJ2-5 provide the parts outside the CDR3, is AAGVIQSPRHLIKEKRETATLKCYPIPRHDTVYWYQQGPGQDPQFLISFYEKMQSDKGSIPDRFSAQQFSDYHSELNMSSLELGDSALYFCASSPGRGPETQYFGPGTRLLVL.

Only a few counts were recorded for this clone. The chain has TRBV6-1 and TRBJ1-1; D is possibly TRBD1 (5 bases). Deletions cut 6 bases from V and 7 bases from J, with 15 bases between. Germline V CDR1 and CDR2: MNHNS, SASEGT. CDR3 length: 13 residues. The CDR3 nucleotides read TGTGCCAGCAGGACAGTTTTGAGGAGTGAAGCTTTCTTT. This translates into CASRTVLRSEAFF.

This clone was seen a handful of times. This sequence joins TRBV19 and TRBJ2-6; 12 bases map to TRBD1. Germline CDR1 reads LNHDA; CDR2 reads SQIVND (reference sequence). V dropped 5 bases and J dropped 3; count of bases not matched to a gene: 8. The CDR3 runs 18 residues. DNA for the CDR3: TGTGCCAGTAGTGTAAACCGGGACAGGGGGCGTGGGGCCAACGTCCTGACTTTC. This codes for CASSVNRDRGRGANVLTF.

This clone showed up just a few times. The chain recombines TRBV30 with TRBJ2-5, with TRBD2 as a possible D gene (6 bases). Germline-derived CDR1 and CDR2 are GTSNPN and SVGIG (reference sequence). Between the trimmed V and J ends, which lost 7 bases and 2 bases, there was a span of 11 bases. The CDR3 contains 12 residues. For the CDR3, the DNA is TGTGCCTTATTAGCGGAACAAGAGACCCAGTACTTC. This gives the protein CALLAEQETQYF.

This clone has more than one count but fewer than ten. For the CDR3, the DNA is TGCGCCAGCAACCCGACAGGGCGACAAGAGACCCAGTACTTC. The encoded protein is CASNPTGRQETQYF. The V gene is TRBV5-1, the J gene TRBJ2-5; 7 bases are a match to TRBD1. V shed 6 bases, J shed 2 bases, and the junction held 7 bases outside the gene matches. This CDR3 is 14 amino acids long. Germline V gene lookup returns CDR1 SGHRS and CDR2 YFSETQ.

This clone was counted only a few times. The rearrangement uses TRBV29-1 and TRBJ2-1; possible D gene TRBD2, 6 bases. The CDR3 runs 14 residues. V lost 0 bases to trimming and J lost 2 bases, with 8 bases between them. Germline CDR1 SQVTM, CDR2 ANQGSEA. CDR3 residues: CSVEDREAYNEQFF. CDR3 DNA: TGCAGCGTTGAAGACAGGGAGGCCTACAATGAGCAGTTCTTC.

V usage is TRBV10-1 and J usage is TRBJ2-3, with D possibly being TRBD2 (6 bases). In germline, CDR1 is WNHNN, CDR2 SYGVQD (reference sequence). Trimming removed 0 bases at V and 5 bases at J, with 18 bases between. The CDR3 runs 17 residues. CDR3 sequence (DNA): TGCGCCAGCAGTGAGTCGTCTAGCGCGATAGGAGAAGATACGCAGTATTTT. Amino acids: CASSESSSAIGEDTQYF.

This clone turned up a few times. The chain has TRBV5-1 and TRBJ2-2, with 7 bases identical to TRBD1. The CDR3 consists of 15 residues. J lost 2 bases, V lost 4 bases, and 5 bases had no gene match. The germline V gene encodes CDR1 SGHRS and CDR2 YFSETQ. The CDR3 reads CASSGTDINTGELFF. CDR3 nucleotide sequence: TGCGCCAGCAGCGGGACAGACATAAACACCGGGGAGCTGTTTTTT. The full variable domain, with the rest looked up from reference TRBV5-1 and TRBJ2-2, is KAGVTQTPRYLIKTRGQQVTLSCSPISGHRSVSWYQQTPGQGLQFLFEYFSETQRNKGNFPGRFSGRQFSNSRSEMNVSTLELGDSALYLCASSGTDINTGELFFGEGSRLTVL.

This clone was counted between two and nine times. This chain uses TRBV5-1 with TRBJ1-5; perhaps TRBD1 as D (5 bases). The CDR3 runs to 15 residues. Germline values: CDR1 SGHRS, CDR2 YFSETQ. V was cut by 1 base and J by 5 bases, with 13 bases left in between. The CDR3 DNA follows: TGCGCCAGCAGCTTGCATGGGGCGCGGTATCAGCCCCAGCATTTT. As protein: CASSLHGARYQPQHF.

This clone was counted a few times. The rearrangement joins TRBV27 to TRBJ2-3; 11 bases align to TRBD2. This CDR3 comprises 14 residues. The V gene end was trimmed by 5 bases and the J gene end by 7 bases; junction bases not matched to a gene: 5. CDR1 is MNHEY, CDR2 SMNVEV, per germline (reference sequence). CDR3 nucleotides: TGTGCCAGCAGTCCCGGGACTAGCGGATATACGCAGTATTTT. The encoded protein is CASSPGTSGYTQYF.

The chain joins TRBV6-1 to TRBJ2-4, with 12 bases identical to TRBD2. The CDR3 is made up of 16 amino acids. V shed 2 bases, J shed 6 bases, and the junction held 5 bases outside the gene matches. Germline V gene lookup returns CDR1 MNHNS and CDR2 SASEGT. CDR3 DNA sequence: TGTGCCAGCAGTGAAACGACTAGCGGGAGCGGAAACATTCAGTACTTC. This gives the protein CASSETTSGSGNIQYF.

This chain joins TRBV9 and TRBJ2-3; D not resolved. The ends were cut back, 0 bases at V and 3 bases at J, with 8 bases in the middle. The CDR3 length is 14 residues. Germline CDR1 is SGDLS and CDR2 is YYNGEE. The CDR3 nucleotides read TGTGCCAGCAGCGTAGGGGCAGGAACAGATACGCAGTATTTT. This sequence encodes CASSVGAGTDTQYF.

CDR3 nucleotide sequence: TGTGCCTGGAGTGTACAACGACAGGGGACGAATGAGCAGTTCTTC. It specifies CAWSVQRQGTNEQFF. The chain employs TRBV30 and TRBJ2-1, with 8 bases that match TRBD1. The CDR3 is 15 residues long. J was trimmed by 7 bases and V by 0 bases; bases with no gene match: 8. Germline V gene data show CDR1 as GTSNPN and CDR2 as SVGIG (reference sequence).

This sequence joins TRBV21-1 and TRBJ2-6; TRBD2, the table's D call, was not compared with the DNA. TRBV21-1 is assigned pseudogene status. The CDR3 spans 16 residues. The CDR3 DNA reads TGTGCCAGCATCCGGGGTCTCACCGTAGGGGCCAACGTCCTGACTTTC. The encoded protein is CASIRGLTVGANVLTF.

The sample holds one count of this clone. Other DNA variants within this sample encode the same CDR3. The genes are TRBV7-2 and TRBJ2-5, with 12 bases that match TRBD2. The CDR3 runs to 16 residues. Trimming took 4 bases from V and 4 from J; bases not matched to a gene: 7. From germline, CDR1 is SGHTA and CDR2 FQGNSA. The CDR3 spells CASSWGLAGGRETQYF. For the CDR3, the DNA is TGTGCCAGCAGCTGGGGGCTAGCGGGGGGGCGAGAGACCCAGTACTTC.

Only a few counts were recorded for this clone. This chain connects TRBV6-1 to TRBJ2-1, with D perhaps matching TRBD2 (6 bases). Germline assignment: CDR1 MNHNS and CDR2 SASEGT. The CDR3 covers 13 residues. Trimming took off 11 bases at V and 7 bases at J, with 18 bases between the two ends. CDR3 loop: CAGLAPPGNEQFF. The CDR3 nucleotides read TGTGCCGGTCTAGCGCCTCCAGGGAATGAGCAGTTCTTC.